This T cell receptor beta chain comes out of a study of tumor and adjacent non-tumor tissue in lung cancer (dated by TCRdb to 2016 to 2019). About the full investigation: By cancer type, the cohort comprised 11 to 12 adenocarcinoma patients, a couple of squamous cell carcinoma patients and 1 small cell lung cancer patient. In total, sequencing yielded 125,075,908 productive TCRbeta reads, which works out to an average of about 4.17 million reads per sample. The study compared bulk TCRbeta repertoires between lung tumor tissue and matched distant non-tumor lung tissue from fewer than 18 lung cancer patients. Ages among the approximately 15 patients ranged from roughly 30 to 76 years, there were around 10 men and 5 women, and disease was at TNM stage I to III. TCRbeta CDR3 sequencing was performed on roughly 27 paired specimens, with one tumor sample and one normal lung sample collected per patient. Study-wide findings and limitations: Neither the sequencing platform nor unique molecular identifiers are mentioned in the methods. Significantly higher TCR diversity (inverse Simpson) was observed in tumor tissue than in normal lung tissue (around 450 vs 150, P = 0.0075, Mann-Whitney U test). The cohort had only 15 or so patients, and the authors noted that larger samples and more detailed clinical data are needed. A significantly larger cumulative share of the repertoire was made up by the top 100 clones in normal lung than in tumor tissue. Peripheral blood was not sequenced, so blood TCRbeta repertoires were not examined in the lung cancer patients of the study. Younger patients had significantly higher TCR diversity, and higher tumor TCR diversity was associated with shorter overall and disease-free survival.

Library preparation was by multiplex PCR. Instrument used: Illumina HiSeq 2500. TCRbeta libraries were constructed through three rounds of nested PCR with primers (Table S4) according to protocols adapted from ARM-PCR. Before sequencing, PCR products of 200-500 bp were excised from the gel and purified with the QIAquick gel extraction kit. The original pipeline was this. Trimmomatic was used to clean the reads, FLASH merged the cleaned reads into complete CDR3 sequences, and MiTCR assigned the sequences to V(D)J germline segments. Clonal diversity was computed as the inverse Simpson's index with VDJtools. In-frame sequences lacking a premature stop codon were counted as productive reads. TCRdb ran its own pipeline on the public reads, namely fastp trimming at Q25 and MiXCR clone calling, and kept in-frame beta chains. Identical CDR3 protein sequences are pooled into one entry, listed with their most common genes and DNA. The V and J calls come from TCRdb's annotation, not from the publication. The sample table holds some 99,000 distinct CDR3 sequences, of which under 65% were seen once. The ten largest clones add up to around 17% of the sample.

A remark on this clonotype: Its antigen target is currently unknown. A read error may account for a junction end that differs from germline.

RNA was extracted from bulk unsorted tissue and checked for quality with a NanoDrop ND-1000 and an Agilent 2100. The normal lung samples consisted of distant non-tumor tissue collected more than 3 cm from the tumor edge. All donors had newly diagnosed lung cancer, had not received prior chemotherapy, and were admitted for thoracic surgery in China between August and November 2014. The study excluded patients who had received radiotherapy or chemotherapy before or who had another cancer at the same time. Surgical tissue pieces of 1-2 cm3 were preserved in RNAlater solution and were kept at -80 degrees C until use. The sequencing input was distant non-tumor lung tissue. The clonotype comes from a man aged 55 to 70 with non-small cell lung cancer.

The nucleotide sequence reads as follows: TGTGCCAGCAGCTCAACGGACAGGGGAGGCTTCAACGAGAAGTACTTC. Translated, it reads CASSSTDRGGFNEKYF. The chain joins TRBV11-3 to TRBJ2-7; the junction holds 9 bases that match TRBD1. Based on the germline V gene, the CDR1 and CDR2 sequences are SGHNT and YENEEA. Counted from cysteine to phenylalanine, this CDR3 has 16 amino acids. Just CDR3 DNA is preserved here, 48 bases in frame from base 1.